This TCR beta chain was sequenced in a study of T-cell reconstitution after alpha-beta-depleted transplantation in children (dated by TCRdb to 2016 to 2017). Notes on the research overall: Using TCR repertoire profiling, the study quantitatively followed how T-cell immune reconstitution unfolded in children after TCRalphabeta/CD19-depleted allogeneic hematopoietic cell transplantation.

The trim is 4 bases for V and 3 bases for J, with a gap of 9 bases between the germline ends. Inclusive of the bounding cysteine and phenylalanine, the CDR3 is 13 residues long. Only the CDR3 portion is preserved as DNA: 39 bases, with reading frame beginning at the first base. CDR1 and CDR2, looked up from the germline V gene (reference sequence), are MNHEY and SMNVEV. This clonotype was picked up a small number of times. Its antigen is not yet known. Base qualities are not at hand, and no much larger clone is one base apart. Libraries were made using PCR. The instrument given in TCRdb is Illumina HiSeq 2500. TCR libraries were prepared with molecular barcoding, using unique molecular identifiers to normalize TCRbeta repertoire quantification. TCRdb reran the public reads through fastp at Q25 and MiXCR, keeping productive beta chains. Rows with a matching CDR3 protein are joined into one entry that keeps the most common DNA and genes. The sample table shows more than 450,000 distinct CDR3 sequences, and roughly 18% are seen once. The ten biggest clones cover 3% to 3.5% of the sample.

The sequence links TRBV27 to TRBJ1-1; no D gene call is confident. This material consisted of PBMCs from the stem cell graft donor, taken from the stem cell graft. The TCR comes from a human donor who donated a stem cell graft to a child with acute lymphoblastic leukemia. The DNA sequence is TGTGCCAGCAGTTGGGAGCCGTACACTGAAGCTTTCTTT. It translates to CASSWEPYTEAFF.